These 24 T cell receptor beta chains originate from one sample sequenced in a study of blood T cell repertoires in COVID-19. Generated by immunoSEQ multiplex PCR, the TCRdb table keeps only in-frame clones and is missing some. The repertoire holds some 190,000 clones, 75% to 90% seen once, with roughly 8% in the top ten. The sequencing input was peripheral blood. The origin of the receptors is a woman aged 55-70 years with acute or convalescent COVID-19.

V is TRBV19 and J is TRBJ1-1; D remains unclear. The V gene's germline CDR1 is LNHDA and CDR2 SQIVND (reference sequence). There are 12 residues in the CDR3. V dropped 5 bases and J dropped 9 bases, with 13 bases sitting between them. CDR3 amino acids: CASSPTRPQAFF. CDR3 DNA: TGTGCCAGTAGTCCCACTCGCCCTCAAGCTTTCTTT.

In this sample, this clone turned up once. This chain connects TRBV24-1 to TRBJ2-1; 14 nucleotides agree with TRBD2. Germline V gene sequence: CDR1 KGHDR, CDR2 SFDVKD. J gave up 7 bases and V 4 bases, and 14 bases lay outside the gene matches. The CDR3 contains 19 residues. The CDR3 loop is CATSDRPTSGRARRNEQFF. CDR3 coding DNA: TGTGCCACCAGTGACCGTCCGACTAGCGGGAGGGCTAGGAGGAATGAGCAGTTCTTC.

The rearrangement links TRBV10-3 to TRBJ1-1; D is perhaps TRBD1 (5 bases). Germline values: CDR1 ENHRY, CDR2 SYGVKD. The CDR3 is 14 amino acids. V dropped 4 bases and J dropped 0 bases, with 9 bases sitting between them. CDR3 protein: CAISGGGMNTEAFF. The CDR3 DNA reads TGTGCCATCAGTGGTGGGGGGATGAACACTGAAGCTTTCTTT.

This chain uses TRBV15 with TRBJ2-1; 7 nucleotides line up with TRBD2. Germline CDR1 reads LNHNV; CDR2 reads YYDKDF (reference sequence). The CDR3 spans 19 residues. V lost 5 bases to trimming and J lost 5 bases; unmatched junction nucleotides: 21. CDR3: CATSSLLGRGAGLNNEQFF. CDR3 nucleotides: TGTGCCACCAGCTCCCTCCTAGGTCGGGGAGCGGGGCTAAACAATGAGCAGTTCTTC.

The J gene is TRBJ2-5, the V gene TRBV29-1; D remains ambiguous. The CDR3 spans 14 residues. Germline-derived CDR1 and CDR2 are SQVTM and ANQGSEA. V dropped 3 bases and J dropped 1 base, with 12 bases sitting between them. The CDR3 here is CSVEGLLFQETQYF. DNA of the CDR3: TGCAGCGTTGAGGGCCTTCTGTTCCAAGAGACCCAGTACTTC.

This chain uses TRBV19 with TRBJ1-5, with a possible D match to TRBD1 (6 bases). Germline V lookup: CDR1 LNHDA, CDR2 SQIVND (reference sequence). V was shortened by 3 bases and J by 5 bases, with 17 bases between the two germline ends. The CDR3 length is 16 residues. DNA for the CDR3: TGTGCCAGTAGTATCCCAGGGGCGGCCGGTGATCAGCCCCAGCATTTT. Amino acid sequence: CASSIPGAAGDQPQHF. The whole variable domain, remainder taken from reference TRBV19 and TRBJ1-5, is DGGITQSPKYLFRKEGQNVTLSCEQNLNHDAMYWYRQDPGQGLRLIYYSQIVNDFQKGDIAEGYSVSREKKESFPLTVTSAQKNPTAFYLCASSIPGAAGDQPQHFGDGTRLSIL.

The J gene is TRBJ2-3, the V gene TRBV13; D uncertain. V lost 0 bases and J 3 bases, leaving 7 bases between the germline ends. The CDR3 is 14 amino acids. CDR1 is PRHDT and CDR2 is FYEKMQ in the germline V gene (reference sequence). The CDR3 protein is CASSLGGRTDTQYF. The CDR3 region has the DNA TGTGCCAGCAGCTTAGGTGGCAGAACAGATACGCAGTATTTT.

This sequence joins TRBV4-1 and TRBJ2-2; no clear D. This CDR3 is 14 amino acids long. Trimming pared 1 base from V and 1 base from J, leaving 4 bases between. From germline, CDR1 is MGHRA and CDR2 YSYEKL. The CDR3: CASSQAGNTGELFF. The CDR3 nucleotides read TGCGCCAGCAGCCAAGCGGGGAACACCGGGGAGCTGTTTTTT.

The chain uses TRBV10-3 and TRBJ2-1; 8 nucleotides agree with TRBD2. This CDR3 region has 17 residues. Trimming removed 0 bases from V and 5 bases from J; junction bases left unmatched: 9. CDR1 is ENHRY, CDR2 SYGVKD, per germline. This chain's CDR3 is CAISESGSGGPNNEQFF. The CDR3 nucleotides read TGTGCCATCAGTGAGTCTGGATCGGGAGGGCCAAACAATGAGCAGTTCTTC.

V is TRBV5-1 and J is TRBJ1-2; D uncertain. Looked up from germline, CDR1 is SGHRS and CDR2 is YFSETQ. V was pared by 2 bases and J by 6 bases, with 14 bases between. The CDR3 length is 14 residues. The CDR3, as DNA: TGCGCCAGCAGCTTTATTACCGCGGTTGATGGCTACACCTTC. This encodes CASSFITAVDGYTF.

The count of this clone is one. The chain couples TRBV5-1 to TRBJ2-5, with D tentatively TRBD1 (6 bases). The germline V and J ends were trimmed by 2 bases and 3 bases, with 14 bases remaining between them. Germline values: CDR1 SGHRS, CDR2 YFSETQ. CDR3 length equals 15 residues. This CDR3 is CASSLSWRQEETQYF. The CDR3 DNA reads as TGCGCCAGCAGCTTATCTTGGCGACAGGAAGAGACCCAGTACTTC.

The CDR3 here is CASSPRGYNEQFF. DNA of the CDR3: TGTGCCAGCAGCCCGCGGGGATACAATGAGCAGTTCTTC. This chain connects TRBV3-1 (or the pseudogene TRBV3-2) to TRBJ2-1; maybe TRBD2 (6 bases). Germline lookup yields CDR1 LGHDT and CDR2 YNNKEL (reference sequence). Trimming removed 4 bases at V and 4 bases at J, with 8 bases between. This CDR3 is 13 amino acids long.

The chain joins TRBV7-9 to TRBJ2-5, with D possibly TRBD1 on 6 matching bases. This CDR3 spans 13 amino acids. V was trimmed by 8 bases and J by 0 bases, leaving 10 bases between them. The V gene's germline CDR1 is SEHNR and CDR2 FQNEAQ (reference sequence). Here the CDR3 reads CASVQGNQETQYF. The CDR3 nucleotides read TGTGCCAGCGTTCAGGGGAACCAAGAGACCCAGTACTTC.

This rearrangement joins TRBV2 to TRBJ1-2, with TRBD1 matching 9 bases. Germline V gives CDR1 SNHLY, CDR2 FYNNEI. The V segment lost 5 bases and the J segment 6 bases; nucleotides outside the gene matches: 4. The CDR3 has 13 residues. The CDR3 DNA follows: TGTGCCAGCAGTAGGAGGACAGGGGATGGCTACACCTTC. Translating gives CASSRRTGDGYTF.

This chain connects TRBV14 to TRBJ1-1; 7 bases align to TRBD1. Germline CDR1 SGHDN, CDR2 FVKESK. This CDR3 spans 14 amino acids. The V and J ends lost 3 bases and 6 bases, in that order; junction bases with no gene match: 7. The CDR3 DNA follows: TGTGCCAGCAGCCAGCGCGGACAGGTGGCTGAAGCTTTCTTT. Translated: CASSQRGQVAEAFF.

The CDR3: CASSFRGAVGYTF. The CDR3 DNA is TGTGCCAGCAGTTTCAGGGGCGCGGTGGGCTACACCTTC. This chain connects TRBV27 to TRBJ1-2, with a possible D match to TRBD1 (6 bases). Trimming removed 3 bases from V and 8 bases from J, with 13 bases in between. This CDR3 region has 13 residues. Per the germline V gene, CDR1 is MNHEY and CDR2 is SMNVEV (reference sequence).

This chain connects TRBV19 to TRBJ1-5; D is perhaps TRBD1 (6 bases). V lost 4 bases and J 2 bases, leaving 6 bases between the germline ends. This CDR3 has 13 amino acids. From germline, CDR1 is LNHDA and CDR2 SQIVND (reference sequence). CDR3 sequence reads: CASSRQGNQPQHF. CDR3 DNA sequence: TGTGCCAGTAGTAGACAGGGCAATCAGCCCCAGCATTTT.

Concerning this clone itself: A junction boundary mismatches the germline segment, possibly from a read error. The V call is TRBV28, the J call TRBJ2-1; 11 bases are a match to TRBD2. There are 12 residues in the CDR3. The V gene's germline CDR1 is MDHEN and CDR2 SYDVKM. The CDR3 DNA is TGTGCCAGCAGTCCACTAGCGGGAGCCGCCCTCTTC. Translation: CASSPLAGAALF.

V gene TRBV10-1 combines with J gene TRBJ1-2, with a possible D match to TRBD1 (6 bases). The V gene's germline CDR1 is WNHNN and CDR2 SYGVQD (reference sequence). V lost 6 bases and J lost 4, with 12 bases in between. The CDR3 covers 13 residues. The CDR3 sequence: CASSPDRFYGYTF. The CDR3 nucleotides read TGCGCCAGCAGCCCCGACAGGTTCTATGGCTACACCTTC.

CDR3 sequence reads: CASSQGLLVNEQFF. The CDR3 nucleotides read TGCGCCAGCAGCCAAGGCCTCTTAGTGAATGAGCAGTTCTTC. The chain has TRBV4-1 and TRBJ2-1; D call uncertain. Germline V gene lookup returns CDR1 MGHRA and CDR2 YSYEKL. This CDR3 contains 14 residues. Trimming removed 1 base from V and 7 bases from J, with 11 bases in between.

The CDR3 region is CAGGLAGGNEQFF. The CDR3 DNA sequence: TGTGCCGGAGGACTAGCGGGAGGGAATGAGCAGTTCTTC. The rearrangement links TRBV2 to TRBJ2-1; TRBD2 agrees at 15 bases. The CDR3 has 13 amino acids. In germline, CDR1 is SNHLY, CDR2 FYNNEI. V lost 11 bases to trimming and J lost 7 bases; unmatched junction nucleotides: 3.

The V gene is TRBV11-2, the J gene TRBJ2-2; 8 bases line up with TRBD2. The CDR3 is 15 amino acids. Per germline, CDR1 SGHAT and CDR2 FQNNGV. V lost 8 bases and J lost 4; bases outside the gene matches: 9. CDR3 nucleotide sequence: TGTGCCAGCGGTATAGCGGGAACCGTCACCGGGGAGCTGTTTTTT. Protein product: CASGIAGTVTGELFF.

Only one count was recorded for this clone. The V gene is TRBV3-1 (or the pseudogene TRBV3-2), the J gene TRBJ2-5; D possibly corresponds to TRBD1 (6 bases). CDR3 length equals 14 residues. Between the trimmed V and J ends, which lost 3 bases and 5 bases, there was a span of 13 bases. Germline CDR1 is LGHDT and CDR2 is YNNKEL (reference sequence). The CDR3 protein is CASSHLLGAETQYF. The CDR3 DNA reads TGTGCCAGCAGCCATCTCCTGGGGGCCGAGACCCAGTACTTC.

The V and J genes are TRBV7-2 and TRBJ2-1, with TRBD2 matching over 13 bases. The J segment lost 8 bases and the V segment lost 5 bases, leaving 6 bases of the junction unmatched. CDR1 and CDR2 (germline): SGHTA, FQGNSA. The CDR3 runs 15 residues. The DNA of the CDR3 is TGTGCCAGCAGCACCGGACTAGCGGGAGCGGATGAGCAGTTCTTC. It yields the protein CASSTGLAGADEQFF.